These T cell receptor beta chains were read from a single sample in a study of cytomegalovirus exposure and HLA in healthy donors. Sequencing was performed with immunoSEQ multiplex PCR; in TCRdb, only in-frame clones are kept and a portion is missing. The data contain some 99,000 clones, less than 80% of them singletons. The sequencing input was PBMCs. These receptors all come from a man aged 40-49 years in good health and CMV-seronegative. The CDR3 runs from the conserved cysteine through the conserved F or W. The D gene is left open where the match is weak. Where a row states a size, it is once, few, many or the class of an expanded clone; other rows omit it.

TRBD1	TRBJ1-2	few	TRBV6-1	CASRGVQGANYGYTF	TGTGCCAGCAGAGGAGTACAGGGGGCCAACTATGGCTACACCTTC
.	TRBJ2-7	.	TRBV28	CASSPIPPEASSYEQYF	TGTGCCAGCAGTCCGATTCCACCGGAGGCTAGCTCCTACGAGCAGTACTTC
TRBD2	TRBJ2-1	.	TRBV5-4	CASTPVTSGDSSYNEQFF	TGTGCCAGCACCCCGGTAACTAGCGGGGATAGCTCCTACAATGAGCAGTTCTTC
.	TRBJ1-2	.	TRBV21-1	CASSKEGGTGDLGYTF	TGTGCCAGCAGCAAAGAGGGCGGGACAGGGGATCTTGGCTACACCTTC
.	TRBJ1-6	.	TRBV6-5	CASKTANSPLHF	TGTGCCAGCAAGACTGCTAATTCACCCCTCCACTTT
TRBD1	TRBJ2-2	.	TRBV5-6	CASRGTGGTGELFF	TGTGCCAGCAGGGGGACAGGGGGCACCGGGGAGCTGTTTTTT
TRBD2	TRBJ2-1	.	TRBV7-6	CASSLSGGSYNEQFF	TGTGCCAGCAGCCTTAGCGGGGGCTCCTACAATGAGCAGTTCTTC
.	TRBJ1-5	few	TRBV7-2	CASSLALGEGQPQHF	TGTGCCAGCAGCTTAGCATTGGGGGAGGGTCAGCCCCAGCATTTT
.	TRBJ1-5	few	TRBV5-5	CASSLELTPAQHF	TGTGCCAGCAGCCTAGAGCTAACACCCGCCCAGCATTTT
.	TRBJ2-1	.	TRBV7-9	CASSFNLGQINEQFF	TGTGCCAGCAGCTTTAACCTAGGACAAATCAATGAGCAGTTCTTC
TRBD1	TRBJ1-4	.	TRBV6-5	CASSYDRGGNEKLFF	TGTGCCAGCAGTTATGACAGGGGAGGGAATGAAAAACTGTTTTTT
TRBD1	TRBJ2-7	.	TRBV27	CASSFPGGHEQYF	TGTGCCAGCAGTTTTCCAGGGGGCCACGAGCAGTACTTC
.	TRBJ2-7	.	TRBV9	CASSVGGPPGLCEQYF	TGTGCCAGCAGCGTAGGAGGGCCGCCGGGTTTGTGCGAGCAGTACTTC
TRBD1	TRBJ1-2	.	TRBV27	CASSQNRGPYGYTF	TGTGCCAGCAGTCAAAACAGGGGGCCCTATGGCTACACCTTC
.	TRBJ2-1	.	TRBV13	CASSAFEPGVYNEQFF	TGTGCCAGCAGCGCCTTTGAACCCGGTGTATACAATGAGCAGTTCTTC
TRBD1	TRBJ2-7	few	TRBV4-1	CASSQLTGTGLYEQYF	TGCGCCAGCAGCCAACTTACCGGGACAGGTTTATACGAGCAGTACTTC
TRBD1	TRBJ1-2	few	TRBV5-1	CASREGQIYGYTF	TGCGCCAGCAGGGAGGGACAGATCTATGGCTACACCTTC
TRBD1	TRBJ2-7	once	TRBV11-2	CASSSGQGGEQYF	TGTGCCAGCAGCTCCGGACAGGGGGGCGAGCAGTACTTC
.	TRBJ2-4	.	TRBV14	CASSQNHGDIQYF	TGTGCCAGCAGCCAGAACCACGGGGACATTCAGTACTTC
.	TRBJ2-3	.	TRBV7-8	CASSSTTGTLARGTDTQYF	TGTGCCAGCAGCTCGACGACAGGCACGCTCGCGAGAGGCACAGATACGCAGTATTTT
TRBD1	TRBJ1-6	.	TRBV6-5	CASCRGKNSPLHF	TGTGCCAGCTGCAGGGGGAAGAATTCACCCCTCCACTTT
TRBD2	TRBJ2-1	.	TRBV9	CASSPAGALYNEQFF	TGTGCCAGCAGCCCAGCGGGAGCCCTCTACAATGAGCAGTTCTTC
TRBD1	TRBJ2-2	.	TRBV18	CASSLQGASGELFF	TGTGCCAGCTCACTACAGGGGGCATCCGGGGAGCTGTTTTTT
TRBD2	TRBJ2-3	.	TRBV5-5	CASSLGLAGAADTQYF	TGTGCCAGCAGCTTGGGACTAGCGGGAGCTGCAGATACGCAGTATTTT
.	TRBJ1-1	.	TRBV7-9	CASSLTGGEGGTEAFF	TGTGCCAGCAGCTTGACTGGGGGGGAAGGGGGCACTGAAGCTTTCTTT
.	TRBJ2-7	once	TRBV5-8	CASSLPYEQYF	TGTGCCAGCAGCCTCCCCTACGAGCAGTACTTC
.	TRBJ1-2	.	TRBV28	CASSSDSLRGYTF	TGTGCCAGCAGCAGCGACAGCCTCCGTGGCTACACCTTC
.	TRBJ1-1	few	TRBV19	CASTGHAEAFF	TGTGCCAGTACTGGCCACGCTGAAGCTTTCTTT
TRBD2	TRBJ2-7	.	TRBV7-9	CASSLESGRASGYEQYF	TGTGCCAGCAGCTTAGAAAGCGGGAGGGCCTCAGGCTACGAGCAGTACTTC
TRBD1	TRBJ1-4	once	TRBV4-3	CASSSGTGNEKLFF	TGCGCCAGCAGCTCCGGGACAGGGAATGAAAAACTGTTTTTT
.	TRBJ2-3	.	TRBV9	CASSSQFLLGTDTQYF	TGTGCCAGCAGCTCACAGTTCCTGTTGGGCACAGATACGCAGTATTTT
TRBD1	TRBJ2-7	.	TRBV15	CATSRLAQTGYSYEQYF	TGTGCCACCAGCAGACTTGCCCAGACAGGGTACTCCTACGAGCAGTACTTC
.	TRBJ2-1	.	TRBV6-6	CASNRDEQFF	TGTGCCAGCAACCGGGATGAGCAGTTCTTC
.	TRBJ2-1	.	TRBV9	CASSVVPGLYNEQFF	TGTGCCAGCAGCGTAGTCCCCGGTCTTTACAATGAGCAGTTCTTC
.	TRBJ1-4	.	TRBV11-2	CASSLAGEKLFF	TGTGCCAGCAGCCTTGCAGGAGAAAAACTGTTTTTT
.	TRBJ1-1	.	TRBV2	CASTRDTEAFF	TGTGCCAGCACCCGGGACACTGAAGCTTTCTTT
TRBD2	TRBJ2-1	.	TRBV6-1	CASSEFRGGSYNEQFF	TGTGCCAGCAGTGAATTTCGCGGGGGGTCTTACAATGAGCAGTTCTTC
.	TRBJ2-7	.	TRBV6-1	CASSSHREGSYEQYF	TGTGCCAGCAGTTCCCACAGGGAGGGCTCCTACGAGCAGTACTTC
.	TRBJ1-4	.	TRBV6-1	CASSDPTTNEKLFF	TGTGCCAGCAGTGACCCCACAACTAATGAAAAACTGTTTTTT
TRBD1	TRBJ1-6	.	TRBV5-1	CASSLGQGASNSPLHF	TGCGCCAGCAGCCTAGGACAGGGGGCGAGTAATTCACCCCTCCACTTT
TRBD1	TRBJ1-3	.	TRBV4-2	CASSQQTGRPGNTIYF	TGTGCCAGCAGCCAGCAGACAGGGAGACCTGGAAACACCATATATTTT
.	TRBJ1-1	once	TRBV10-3	CAIQKTDMNTEAFF	TGTGCCATCCAGAAGACGGACATGAACACTGAAGCTTTCTTT
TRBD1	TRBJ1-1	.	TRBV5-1	CASSSDRVNTEAFF	TGCGCCAGCAGCTCGGACAGGGTGAACACTGAAGCTTTCTTT
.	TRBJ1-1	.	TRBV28	CASSAGWRRTEAFF	TGTGCCAGCAGTGCTGGATGGAGGAGGACTGAAGCTTTCTTT
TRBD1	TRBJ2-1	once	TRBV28	CASRIRTGSSYNEQFF	TGTGCCAGCAGGATCCGGACAGGAAGCTCCTACAATGAGCAGTTCTTC
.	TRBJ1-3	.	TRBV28	CASSLPQGSGNTIYF	TGTGCCAGCAGTTTACCCCAGGGTAGTGGAAACACCATATATTTT